The next 28 T cell receptor beta chains were all read from a single sample in a study of OX40 agonist ivuxolimab in advanced cancers. Some clones are missing from TCRdb's copy, which holds only in-frame ones; the method was immunoSEQ multiplex PCR. Among some 70,000 clones listed, 65% to 90% were seen once. This specimen consisted of CD4+ or CD8+ T cells sorted from blood, obtained in a trial of the OX40 agonist ivuxolimab. The receptors stem from an adult with an advanced solid tumor such as melanoma, head and neck, liver or kidney cancer.

V is TRBV7-7 and J is TRBJ2-5; 10 nucleotides align to TRBD2. Germline assignment: CDR1 SSHAT and CDR2 FNYEAQ (reference sequence). The CDR3 sequence is 16 residues long. The V gene end was trimmed by 1 base and the J gene end by 4 bases; junction bases not matched to a gene: 6. CDR3 nucleotides: TGTGCCAGCAGCTTAGGGAGCGGGGGGGCCGGAGAGACCCAGTACTTC. It specifies CASSLGSGGAGETQYF.

The rearrangement joins TRBV5-4 to TRBJ1-5, with no clear D. Germline V gives CDR1 SGHNT, CDR2 YYREEE (reference sequence). This CDR3 region has 12 residues. V dropped 0 bases and J dropped 3 bases, with 1 base sitting between them. DNA for the CDR3: TGTGCCAGCAGCTTGGACAATCAGCCCCAGCATTTT. Translated, it gives CASSLDNQPQHF.

As for this clone: Additional DNA sequences in this sample encode the identical CDR3. The rearrangement uses TRBV7-9 and TRBJ2-7; 7 nucleotides align to TRBD2. The germline V gene encodes CDR1 SEHNR and CDR2 FQNEAQ (reference sequence). This CDR3 is 14 amino acids long. The V gene end was trimmed by 5 bases and the J gene end by 0 bases; junction bases not matched to a gene: 4. The CDR3 DNA sequence: TGTGCCAGCAGCGCGACGGGAGGCTCCTACGAGCAGTACTTC. Translating gives CASSATGGSYEQYF.

The V and J genes are TRBV11-2 and TRBJ2-7, with 9 bases fitting TRBD1. The CDR3 totals 17 residues. The V gene's germline CDR1 is SGHAT and CDR2 FQNNGV. The V gene end was trimmed by 7 bases and the J gene end by 2 bases; junction bases not matched to a gene: 15. Here the CDR3 reads CASTPARRGQGTYEQYF. As DNA, the CDR3 is TGTGCCAGCACCCCGGCGCGCCGGGGACAGGGCACCTACGAGCAGTACTTC.

This sequence joins TRBV21-1 and TRBJ1-4; the D call TRBD1 from the table was never checked on the DNA. TRBV21-1 is classified as a pseudogene. The CDR3 is made up of 17 amino acids. CDR3 loop: CASSKYSDRPTNEKLFF. In DNA form, the CDR3 reads TGTGCCAGCAGCAAATACTCAGACAGGCCAACTAATGAAAAACTGTTTTTT.

This rearrangement joins TRBV6-1 to TRBJ1-1; perhaps TRBD1 as D (6 bases). The germline CDR1 and CDR2 sequences are MNHNS and SASEGT. The CDR3 spans 11 residues. The germline V and J ends were trimmed by 10 bases and 6 bases, with 12 bases remaining between them. The CDR3 DNA is TGTGCCACCGTCAGGGGCGCTGAAGCTTTCTTT. Its protein is CATVRGAEAFF.

This clone was counted between two and nine times. V is TRBV5-1 and J is TRBJ2-1; possible D gene TRBD2, 5 bases. CDR3 length: 13 amino acids. The germline V gene encodes CDR1 SGHRS and CDR2 YFSETQ. Trimming stripped 4 bases from V and 8 bases from J, with 13 bases between. The CDR3 region has the DNA TGCGCCAGCAGCAGGCCCGGAGCGGATGAGCAGTTCTTC. As protein: CASSRPGADEQFF. The full variable domain, completed using reference TRBV5-1 and TRBJ2-1, is KAGVTQTPRYLIKTRGQQVTLSCSPISGHRSVSWYQQTPGQGLQFLFEYFSETQRNKGNFPGRFSGRQFSNSRSEMNVSTLELGDSALYLCASSRPGADEQFFGPGTRLTVL.

The rearrangement joins TRBV18 to TRBJ2-6; D ambiguous. V lost 5 bases, J lost 0 bases, and 11 bases lay in between. CDR3 length: 16 amino acids. The V gene's germline CDR1 is KGHSH and CDR2 LQKENI. CDR3 protein: CASSSSLVSGANVLTF. In nucleotides, the CDR3 is TGTGCCAGCTCATCTTCCCTTGTCTCTGGGGCCAACGTCCTGACTTTC.

The chain is built from TRBV19 and TRBJ1-1, with D tentatively TRBD1 (6 bases). The germline V and J ends were trimmed by 3 bases and 4 bases, with 12 bases remaining between them. The CDR3 is 14 amino acids. CDR1 and CDR2 from the germline V gene are LNHDA and SQIVND (reference sequence). The CDR3 DNA sequence: TGTGCCAGTAGTATTTACAGGGTAGGCACTGAAGCTTTCTTT. Its translation: CASSIYRVGTEAFF.

Concerning this clone: The sample carries other DNA sequences with the same CDR3. The rearrangement joins TRBV20-1 to TRBJ2-7; a weak D match, TRBD1 (6 bases). V lost 5 bases to trimming and J lost 10 bases, with 12 bases between them. This CDR3 is built from 10 residues. In germline, CDR1 is DFQATT, CDR2 SNEGSKA (reference sequence). The CDR3 spells CSAHHGGQYF. CDR3 in DNA: TGCAGTGCTCACCATGGGGGCCAGTACTTC.

The chain recombines TRBV27 with TRBJ2-3; 9 positions agree with TRBD1. Trimming took 2 bases from V and 2 from J; bases not matched to a gene: 14. The germline V gene encodes CDR1 MNHEY and CDR2 SMNVEV (reference sequence). There are 19 residues in the CDR3. The CDR3 region has the DNA TGTGCCAGCAGTTTACGCCCCAACAGGGGGCTCCGAACCACAGATACGCAGTATTTT. This gives the protein CASSLRPNRGLRTTDTQYF.

J is TRBJ2-3 and V is TRBV6-5, with TRBD2 identical over 7 bases. After removal of 2 bases from V and 1 base from J, the junction contained 0 bases not matched to a gene. This CDR3 is 14 amino acids long. CDR1 is MNHEY and CDR2 is SVGAGI in the germline V gene. DNA of the CDR3: TGTGCCAGCAGTTACACTAGCGGCACAGATACGCAGTATTTT. Amino acid sequence: CASSYTSGTDTQYF.

This chain uses TRBV5-1 with TRBJ1-6; no clear D gene. V gave up 0 bases and J gave up 10 bases, with 14 bases separating them. Germline loops: CDR1 SGHRS, CDR2 YFSETQ. The CDR3 is 15 amino acids. CDR3 residues: CASSLGPGTESPLHF. The DNA for the CDR3 is TGCGCCAGCAGCTTGGGACCGGGTACGGAATCACCCCTCCACTTT.

V usage is TRBV5-5 and J usage is TRBJ1-3; 7 positions agree with TRBD1. After removal of 2 bases from V and 4 bases from J, the junction contained 12 bases not matched to a gene. The germline V gene has CDR1 SGHKS and CDR2 YYEKEE (reference sequence). This CDR3 has 17 residues. The CDR3 spells CASSLSPLRQGGNTIYF. As DNA, the CDR3 is TGTGCCAGCAGCTTATCTCCCCTGCGACAGGGCGGAAACACCATATATTTT.

This clone was observed a few times. The chain couples TRBV7-2 to TRBJ1-2, with unresolved D. The CDR3 is made up of 12 amino acids. V lost 5 bases and J lost 7, with 11 bases in between. CDR1 is SGHTA and CDR2 is FQGNSA in the germline V gene. CDR3 in amino acids: CASSPRMGGYTF. The CDR3 coding sequence is TGTGCCAGCAGCCCTAGAATGGGTGGCTACACCTTC.

This chain joins TRBV9 and TRBJ1-2; D unresolved. CDR3 length equals 14 residues. The ends were cut back, 0 bases at V and 0 bases at J, with 6 bases in the middle. CDR1 and CDR2 (germline): SGDLS, YYNGEE. Here the CDR3 DNA reads TGTGCCAGCAGCGTAGACGCCGCTAACTATGGCTACACCTTC. Protein sequence: CASSVDAANYGYTF.

The V call is TRBV14, the J call TRBJ2-3; D might be TRBD1 (6 bases). Germline V gene data show CDR1 as SGHDN and CDR2 as FVKESK. The ends were cut back, 0 bases at V and 5 bases at J, with 15 bases in the middle. This CDR3 has 16 residues. For the CDR3, the DNA is TGTGCCAGCAGCCAAGACGCCACAGGGTTACGAGATACGCAGTATTTT. Encoded protein: CASSQDATGLRDTQYF.

The J gene is TRBJ1-4, the V gene TRBV5-5; 8 nucleotides match TRBD1. Germline CDR1 SGHKS, CDR2 YYEKEE (reference sequence). The CDR3 contains 14 residues. V lost 4 bases to trimming and J lost 8 bases; unmatched junction nucleotides: 7. This CDR3 is CASSRQGSTEKLFF. Written as DNA, the CDR3 is TGTGCCAGCAGCAGACAGGGGAGTACCGAAAAACTGTTTTTT.

The rearrangement uses TRBV30 and TRBJ1-6; 8 bases line up with TRBD1. Trimming took 4 bases from V and 5 from J; bases not matched to a gene: 1. The germline gives CDR1 GTSNPN, CDR2 SVGIG (reference sequence). The CDR3 sequence is 13 residues long. The CDR3 region is CAWTGQDNSPLHF. DNA for the CDR3: TGTGCCTGGACGGGACAGGATAATTCACCCCTCCACTTT.

The chain joins TRBV6-5 to TRBJ1-2; 9 nucleotides align to TRBD1. With V trimmed by 6 bases and J by 7 bases, 6 bases remained unmatched. CDR3 length: 13 amino acids. Germline V gene lookup returns CDR1 MNHEY and CDR2 SVGAGI. The CDR3 loop reads CASSRTGDGGYTF. The CDR3 DNA sequence: TGTGCCAGCAGCCGGACAGGGGACGGTGGCTACACCTTC.

The chain has TRBV12-5 and TRBJ2-7; 7 positions match TRBD1. After removal of 0 bases from V and 1 base from J, the junction contained 3 bases not matched to a gene. The CDR3 extends over 15 amino acids. Per germline, CDR1 LGHNT and CDR2 FRNRAP. CDR3 sequence reads: CASGLVQGQSYEQYF. CDR3 nucleotides: TGTGCTAGTGGTTTGGTACAGGGACAGTCCTACGAGCAGTACTTC.

This clone was observed a single time. The chain joins TRBV19 to TRBJ2-5, with 10 bases fitting TRBD1. Germline V CDR1 and CDR2: LNHDA, SQIVND (reference sequence). J lost 5 bases, V lost 6 bases, and 9 bases had no gene match. This CDR3 has 15 amino acids. CDR3 bases: TGTGCCAGTAGCCCGGGACAGGGGTATGGTGAGACCCAGTACTTC. Its protein product is CASSPGQGYGETQYF.

The CDR3 nucleotides read TGTGCCACCCTGGATCAGGGAGAGACCCAGTACTTC. It is translated as CATLDQGETQYF. The chain carries TRBV10-3 and TRBJ2-5; the D gene is possibly TRBD1 (5 bases). Germline V gives CDR1 ENHRY, CDR2 SYGVKD. CDR3 length: 12 residues. Deletions cut 10 bases from V and 4 bases from J, with 13 bases between.

This clone showed up just a few times. V usage is TRBV30 and J usage is TRBJ1-2, with D uncertain. The CDR3 runs 11 residues. The V and J ends lost 7 bases and 5 bases respectively, with 11 bases between them. CDR1 is GTSNPN, CDR2 SVGIG, per germline (reference sequence). CDR3 nucleotides: TGTGCCTATTGGACCTTTTATGGCTACACCTTC. It translates to CAYWTFYGYTF. Filled out from reference TRBV30 and TRBJ1-2, the complete variable domain reads SQTIHQWPATLVQPVGSPLSLECTVEGTSNPNLYWYRQAAGRGLQLLFYSVGIGQISSEVPQNLSASRPQDRQFILSSKKLLLSDSGFYLCAYWTFYGYTFGSGTRLTVV.

Remarks on this clone: The junction and the germline gene differ at one end; a read error may be behind it. The rearrangement joins TRBV2 to TRBJ1-1; D is possibly TRBD1 (5 bases). The CDR3 runs to 12 residues. The germline gives CDR1 SNHLY, CDR2 FYNNEI. CDR3: CASKEVGRVRNF. For the CDR3, the DNA is TGTGCCAGCAAGGAAGTAGGCAGGGTAAGGAACTTT.

J is TRBJ2-7 and V is TRBV7-9; 9 bases line up with TRBD1. The ends lost 5 bases at V and 7 bases at J; junction bases unmatched: 9. The CDR3 runs 14 residues. Germline values: CDR1 SEHNR, CDR2 FQNEAQ (reference sequence). CDR3 DNA sequence: TGTGCCAGCAGCCGGGACAGGGACACTGATGAGCAGTACTTC. Translated, it gives CASSRDRDTDEQYF.

This sequence joins TRBV25-1 and TRBJ2-5; the D gene is possibly TRBD1 (6 bases). The CDR3 is 12 residues long. Germline V lookup: CDR1 MGHDK, CDR2 SYGVNS. Trimming took off 5 bases at V and 6 bases at J, with 10 bases between the two ends. In DNA form, the CDR3 reads TGTGCCAGCAGTCAGGGGCGGCAGACCCAGTACTTC. This encodes CASSQGRQTQYF. The full variable domain, its missing parts supplied by reference TRBV25-1 and TRBJ2-5, is EADIYQTPRYLVIGTGKKITLECSQTMGHDKMYWYQQDPGMELHLIHYSYGVNSTEKGDLSSESTVSRIRTEHFPLTLESARPSHTSQYLCASSQGRQTQYFGPGTRLLVL.

CDR3 region: CASRGTGVSYEQYF. The CDR3 DNA reads as TGTGCCAGCCGAGGGACAGGCGTTTCCTACGAGCAGTACTTC. V and J are TRBV6-6 and TRBJ2-7; 8 bases fit TRBD1. The CDR3 is made up of 14 amino acids. V shed 8 bases, J shed 1 base, and the junction held 7 bases outside the gene matches. Germline loops: CDR1 MNHNY, CDR2 SVGAGI (reference sequence).